This T cell receptor beta chain was identified in a study of T cell responses to AZD1222 COVID-19 vaccine. The method was immunoSEQ multiplex PCR; TCRdb's version includes in-frame clones alone and lacks a portion of them. Here the sample spans more than 100,000 clones, approximately 86% being singletons. This clone has just a few counts. Germline V gene data show CDR1 as SGHVS and CDR2 as FNYEAQ. This CDR3 is 16 amino acids long. V lost 2 bases, J lost 0 bases, and 10 bases lay in between. The sequencing used peripheral blood, collected 28 days after the second AZD1222 dose. The rearrangement joins TRBV7-6 to TRBJ2-2, with D possibly being TRBD1 or TRBD2 (6 bases each). The TCR was taken from an adult who received the AZD1222 COVID-19 vaccine. CDR3 DNA: TGTGCCAGCAGCTTAATGGGGGGCTCGAACACCGGGGAGCTGTTTTTT. Translating gives CASSLMGGSNTGELFF. The whole variable domain, filled in from reference TRBV7-6 and TRBJ2-2, reads GAGVSQSPRYKVTKRGQDVALRCDPISGHVSLYWYRQALGQGPEFLTYFNYEAQQDKSGLPNDRFSAERPEGSISTLTIQRTEQRDSAMYRCASSLMGGSNTGELFFGEGSRLTVL.